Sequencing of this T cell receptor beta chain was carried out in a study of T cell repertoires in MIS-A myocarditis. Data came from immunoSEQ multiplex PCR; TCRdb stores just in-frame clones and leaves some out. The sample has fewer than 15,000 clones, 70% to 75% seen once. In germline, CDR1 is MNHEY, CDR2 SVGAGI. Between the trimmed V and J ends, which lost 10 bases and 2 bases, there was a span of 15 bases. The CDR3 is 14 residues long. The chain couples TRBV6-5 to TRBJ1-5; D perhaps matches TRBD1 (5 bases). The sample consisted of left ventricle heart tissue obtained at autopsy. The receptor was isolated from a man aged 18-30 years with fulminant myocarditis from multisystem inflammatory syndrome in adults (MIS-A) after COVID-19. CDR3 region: CAIAGAGGNQPQHF. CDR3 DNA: TGTGCCATTGCCGGGGCGGGGGGCAATCAGCCCCAGCATTTT.